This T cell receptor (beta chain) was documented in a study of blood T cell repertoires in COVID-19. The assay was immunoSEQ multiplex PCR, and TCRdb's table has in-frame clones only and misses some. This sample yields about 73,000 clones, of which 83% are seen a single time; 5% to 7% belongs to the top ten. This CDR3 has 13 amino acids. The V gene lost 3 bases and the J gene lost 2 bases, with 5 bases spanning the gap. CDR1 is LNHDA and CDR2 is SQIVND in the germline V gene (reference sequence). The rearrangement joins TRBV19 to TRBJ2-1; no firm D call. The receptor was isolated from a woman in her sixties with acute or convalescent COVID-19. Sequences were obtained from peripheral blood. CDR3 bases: TGTGCCAGTAGTATTCTAGCCTACAATGAGCAGTTCTTC. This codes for CASSILAYNEQFF.